A selection of T cell receptor beta chains follows, all from one sample in a study of cytomegalovirus exposure and HLA in healthy donors. Using immunoSEQ multiplex PCR, the repertoire was profiled, and TCRdb retains in-frame clones only, with some absent. The table records around 170,000 clones, 75% to 90% of them present only once. The sample was PBMCs. The receptors were gathered from a woman in her 50s in good health and CMV-seropositive. Both conserved end residues are part of each CDR3. A D gene is named only where the DNA matches it firmly. Not every row has a clone size; where given, it reads once, few, many or a size class.

TRBV5-6,TRBJ1-1,few,NA,TGTGCCAGCAGCTTGTTCTGGGCACCTAACACTGAAGCTTTCTTT,CASSLFWAPNTEAFF
TRBV7-2,TRBJ2-5,NA,TRBD1,TGTGCCAGCAGCCCCGAGGGACAGGGGGGAGAGACCCAGTACTTC,CASSPEGQGGETQYF
TRBV15,TRBJ1-1,NA,NA,TGTGCCACCAGCAGAGAGGCGGGCCTGAACACTGAAGCTTTCTTT,CATSREAGLNTEAFF
TRBV18,TRBJ1-2,NA,NA,TGTGCCAGCTCCCCGTCGTTAGATATAGACTATGGCTACACCTTC,CASSPSLDIDYGYTF
TRBV9,TRBJ2-1,NA,TRBD1,TGTGCCAGCAGCGTTTCAGGGGGACCCTACAATGAGCAGTTCTTC,CASSVSGGPYNEQFF
TRBV7-8,TRBJ2-1,NA,NA,TGTGCCAGCAGCTTAGCGTTGGAACAGGGCAAGTTCTTC,CASSLALEQGKFF
TRBV7-9,TRBJ1-4,few,TRBD1,TGTGCCAGCAGCCCGGACAGGAAAGGCGAAAAACTGTTTTTT,CASSPDRKGEKLFF
TRBV7-2,TRBJ2-1,NA,TRBD2,TGTGCCAGCAGCGTGGGACTAGCGGCCTCCTACAATGAGCAGTTCTTC,CASSVGLAASYNEQFF
TRBV7-9,TRBJ1-4,NA,TRBD1,TGTGCCAGCAGCCCCTCGCGCGGGGCAGGGGGCGAAAAACTGTTTTTT,CASSPSRGAGGEKLFF
TRBV5-1,TRBJ1-1,NA,NA,TGCGCCAGCAGCCCACCGTCGGGAGAGGGCACTGAAGCTTTCTTT,CASSPPSGEGTEAFF
TRBV6-5,TRBJ2-7,NA,TRBD1,TGTGCCAGCAGTTACCGGGACAGGGGTACCTACGAGCAGTACTTC,CASSYRDRGTYEQYF
TRBV10-3,TRBJ1-2,NA,TRBD1,TGTGCCAGCAGGAGGACAGGGGGCAGCTATGGCTACACCTTC,CASRRTGGSYGYTF
TRBV4-3,TRBJ1-2,few,NA,TGCGCCAGCAGCCAAGCGCGGGGGACTAACTATGGCTACACCTTC,CASSQARGTNYGYTF
TRBV30,TRBJ1-6,NA,NA,TGTGCCTGGAATCTAGGACAGTTTAATTCACCCCTCCACTTT,CAWNLGQFNSPLHF
TRBV6-6,TRBJ2-3,NA,TRBD2,TGTGCCAGCACCTCGGGGACTAGTATGCCAGATACGCAGTATTTT,CASTSGTSMPDTQYF
TRBV15,TRBJ1-5,NA,NA,TGTGCCACCAGCAGAGATACAGGGTTGAGGAAGAGCAATCAGCCCCAGCATTTT,CATSRDTGLRKSNQPQHF
TRBV7-2,TRBJ2-7,once,TRBD2,TGTGCCAGCAGCACCGGACGGCCTAGCGGTTCCTACGAGCAGTACTTC,CASSTGRPSGSYEQYF
TRBV27,TRBJ1-1,NA,TRBD1,TGTGCCAGCAGTCCGCCGGGACAGGGGATTAGGGATTACACTGAAGCTTTCTTT,CASSPPGQGIRDYTEAFF
TRBV6-5,TRBJ2-1,few,NA,TGTGCCAGCAGCGGGGGAGTCTACAATGAGCAGTTCTTC,CASSGGVYNEQFF
TRBV10-1,TRBJ1-3,NA,NA,TGCGCCAGCAGTGACAGGCCGAGATCTGGAAACACCATATATTTT,CASSDRPRSGNTIYF
TRBV18,TRBJ2-1,NA,NA,TGTGCCAGCTCACCGAACGGCAATGAGCAGTTCTTC,CASSPNGNEQFF
TRBV29-1,TRBJ1-1,NA,TRBD1,TGCAGCGCCGGCGGACAGGGGAACACTGAAGCTTTCTTT,CSAGGQGNTEAFF
TRBV9,TRBJ2-7,NA,NA,TGTGCCAGCAGCGTAGGGAGCTTACCCTCCTACGAGCAGTACTTC,CASSVGSLPSYEQYF
TRBV28,TRBJ2-7,NA,TRBD2,TGTGCCAGCACCAACATACGAGCGGGGGGGATCTACGAGCAGTACTTC,CASTNIRAGGIYEQYF
TRBV18,TRBJ2-3,NA,NA,TGTGCCAGCTCACTACAGTCCCGGAGCACAGATACGCAGTATTTT,CASSLQSRSTDTQYF
TRBV28,TRBJ1-6,NA,TRBD1,TGTGCCAGCAGCCGGACAGGGGATAGCTCACCCCTCCACTTT,CASSRTGDSSPLHF
TRBV4-1,TRBJ1-4,NA,TRBD1,TGCGCCAGCAGCCTAAACTTTCACAGGGGGGAACGTGAAAAACTGTTTTTT,CASSLNFHRGEREKLFF
TRBV5-6,TRBJ1-2,NA,NA,TGTGCCAGCAGCTTGCAGGGGACCTCGTTCTATGGCTACACCTTC,CASSLQGTSFYGYTF
TRBV6-6,TRBJ2-1,NA,NA,TGTGCCAGCAGTTCCCAGGGAGGCACCTACAATGAGCAGTTCTTC,CASSSQGGTYNEQFF
TRBV7-2,TRBJ1-5,NA,NA,TGTGCCAGCAGCCCCGACAGAAGTCCCAATCAGCCCCAGCATTTT,CASSPDRSPNQPQHF
TRBV2,TRBJ2-5,NA,NA,TGTGCCAGCAGGGTTGAGCGCAGGGGAACCCAGTACTTC,CASRVERRGTQYF
TRBV9,TRBJ2-3,NA,NA,TGTGCCAGCAGCGTAGCTTTGGGGGGGGCCTCCAGCACAGATACGCAGTATTTT,CASSVALGGASSTDTQYF
TRBV18,TRBJ2-2,few,NA,TGTGCCAGCTCACCCGACACCGGGGAGCTGTTTTTT,CASSPDTGELFF
TRBV19,TRBJ1-2,NA,NA,TGTGCCAGTTCCACAGGGAAGGGGTTTCGGGGCTATGGCTACACCTTC,CASSTGKGFRGYGYTF
TRBV7-3,TRBJ2-7,NA,NA,TGTGCCAGCAGCCCTACAGGGCCTGGCGACGAGCAGTACTTC,CASSPTGPGDEQYF
TRBV6-5,TRBJ1-2,few,NA,TGTGCCAGCAGTCTAAGGGCAGGGGATGGCTACACCTTC,CASSLRAGDGYTF
TRBV5-4,TRBJ2-1,NA,TRBD2,TGTGCCAGCAGCCCGGCCGGGACTAGCGTCTCAAATGAGCAGTTCTTC,CASSPAGTSVSNEQFF
TRBV7-8,TRBJ2-3,NA,NA,TGTGCCAGCAGCCAGGATGGGCAGGGATACCCGAAAGATACGCAGTATTTT,CASSQDGQGYPKDTQYF
TRBV5-1,TRBJ1-2,NA,TRBD1,TGCGCCAGCACGGGACAGGACTATGGCTACACCTTC,CASTGQDYGYTF
TRBV30,TRBJ2-3,NA,NA,TGTGCCTGGGATAACAGGGATACGCAGTATTTT,CAWDNRDTQYF
TRBV28,TRBJ1-1,NA,NA,TGCGCCAGCAATTTTATATTGAACACTGAAGCTTTCTTT,CASNFILNTEAFF
TRBV20-1,TRBJ2-7,few,TRBD1,TGCAGTCCCCGACAGGGCAACGAGCAGTACTTC,CSPRQGNEQYF
TRBV29-1,TRBJ1-2,NA,TRBD1,TGCAGCGCTAACAGGGGAGCCTATGGCTACACCTTC,CSANRGAYGYTF
TRBV5-1,TRBJ2-1,NA,NA,TGCGCCAGCCCCCCCCCTGCGGGGCTCACCTACAATGAGCAGTTCTTC,CASPPPAGLTYNEQFF
TRBV2,TRBJ2-3,once,TRBD1,TGTGCCAGCAACTCCGGGACAGGGGGCATCGATACGCAGTATTTT,CASNSGTGGIDTQYF
TRBV7-6,TRBJ1-1,NA,NA,TGTGCCAGCAGCTTAGGACCGAGGACTGAAGCTTTCTTT,CASSLGPRTEAFF
TRBV5-1,TRBJ2-1,NA,TRBD2,TGCGCCAGCAGCACTAGCGGGGTTCCCAATGAGCAGTTCTTC,CASSTSGVPNEQFF
TRBV11-2,TRBJ2-1,NA,TRBD2,TGTGCCAGCAGCCCCTGGACTAGCGGGGAGTCCTACAATGAGCAGTTCTTC,CASSPWTSGESYNEQFF
TRBV28,TRBJ2-2,NA,TRBD2,TGTGCCAGCAGTTTAGGGGGGGGGATCACCGGGGAGCTGTTTTTT,CASSLGGGITGELFF
TRBV6-6,TRBJ1-5,NA,TRBD1,TGTGCCAGCAGGCCTCAGGGGGCGAATCAGCCCCAGCATTTT,CASRPQGANQPQHF